A selection of T cell receptor beta chains follows, all from one sample in a study of beta chain features in type 1 diabetes. The assay was immunoSEQ multiplex PCR, and TCRdb's table has in-frame clones only and misses some. The profile shows 250,000 or so clones, 68% of them singletons. Material for sequencing was naive CD4+ T cells from blood. The receptors stem from a man aged 30 to 39 in good health. The conserved cysteine and the conserved F or W are not part of the CDR3 here. Each record gives: CDR3 length, J gene, V gene, CDR3 protein.

cdr3_length: 14
j_call: TRBJ2-7
v_call: TRBV7-2
cdr3_aa: ASSPRDTGSSYEQY

cdr3_length: 11
j_call: TRBJ2-1
v_call: TRBV29-1
cdr3_aa: SVEVEVTDEQF

cdr3_length: 9
j_call: TRBJ2-7
v_call: TRBV30
cdr3_aa: AWSSAYEQY

cdr3_length: 16
j_call: TRBJ2-7
v_call: TRBV14
cdr3_aa: ASSPRGGSSGRGYEQY

cdr3_length: 13
j_call: TRBJ1-4
v_call: TRBV7-9
cdr3_aa: ASSPSRGVNEKLF

cdr3_length: 11
j_call: TRBJ2-3
v_call: TRBV6-5
cdr3_aa: ASRDNGWDTQY

cdr3_length: 12
j_call: TRBJ2-3
v_call: TRBV29-1
cdr3_aa: SVGWTINTDTQY

cdr3_length: 12
j_call: TRBJ1-5
v_call: TRBV7-2
cdr3_aa: ASSLDAVNQPQH

cdr3_length: 10
j_call: TRBJ2-7
v_call: TRBV25-1
cdr3_aa: ASSDQLYEQY

cdr3_length: 11
j_call: TRBJ1-2
v_call: TRBV10-3
cdr3_aa: ATDGGRGDGYT

cdr3_length: 9
j_call: TRBJ2-1
v_call: TRBV20-1
cdr3_aa: SARPSRVEF

cdr3_length: 14
j_call: TRBJ2-1
v_call: TRBV30
cdr3_aa: AWSVPNMSGSNEQF

cdr3_length: 13
j_call: TRBJ2-3
v_call: TRBV2
cdr3_aa: ASSVEAGGGDTQY

cdr3_length: 13
j_call: TRBJ2-3
v_call: TRBV29-1
cdr3_aa: SVEELAPSTDTQY

cdr3_length: 10
j_call: TRBJ2-7
v_call: TRBV7-2
cdr3_aa: ASSSRGREQY

cdr3_length: 12
j_call: TRBJ2-2
v_call: TRBV7-9
cdr3_aa: ASSLAGSTGELF

cdr3_length: 9
j_call: TRBJ1-6
v_call: TRBV2
cdr3_aa: ASSVQRPLH

cdr3_length: 13
j_call: TRBJ1-2
v_call: TRBV30
cdr3_aa: ASTATTGMGYGYT

cdr3_length: 13
j_call: TRBJ2-5
v_call: TRBV13
cdr3_aa: ASSSTGTASTGQY

cdr3_length: 14
j_call: TRBJ2-7
v_call: TRBV7-2
cdr3_aa: ASSLAGSGMPDEQY

cdr3_length: 12
j_call: TRBJ2-1
v_call: TRBV29-1
cdr3_aa: SVSAGLANNEQF

cdr3_length: 12
j_call: TRBJ2-5
v_call: TRBV30
cdr3_aa: ACTPSGQQETQY

cdr3_length: 13
j_call: TRBJ2-1
v_call: TRBV2
cdr3_aa: ASSAQQGVYNEQF

cdr3_length: 13
j_call: TRBJ2-5
v_call: TRBV27
cdr3_aa: ASRPLGQGVETQY

cdr3_length: 11
j_call: TRBJ1-2
v_call: TRBV29-1
cdr3_aa: SSEEGFGYGYT

cdr3_length: 12
j_call: TRBJ1-1
v_call: TRBV5-1
cdr3_aa: ASSLEQLNTEAF

cdr3_length: 10
j_call: TRBJ1-2
v_call: TRBV10-3
cdr3_aa: AISEREGLCT

cdr3_length: 13
j_call: TRBJ2-6
v_call: TRBV13
cdr3_aa: ASSYRDSGANVLT

cdr3_length: 13
j_call: TRBJ2-1
v_call: TRBV29-1
cdr3_aa: SVGMSSASYNEQF

cdr3_length: 11
j_call: TRBJ1-3
v_call: TRBV29-1
cdr3_aa: SVAGRAGNTIY

cdr3_length: 14
j_call: TRBJ1-1
v_call: TRBV29-1
cdr3_aa: SVVPGQGISNTEAF

cdr3_length: 9
j_call: TRBJ2-1
v_call: TRBV27
cdr3_aa: ASSFYNEQF

cdr3_length: 10
j_call: TRBJ1-3
v_call: TRBV25-1
cdr3_aa: ASSALLPTIY

cdr3_length: 17
j_call: TRBJ2-6
v_call: TRBV7-9
cdr3_aa: ASSLTQDSLPPGANVLT

cdr3_length: 13
j_call: TRBJ2-2
v_call: TRBV9
cdr3_aa: ASSVGGQNTGELF

cdr3_length: 13
j_call: TRBJ2-2
v_call: TRBV29-1
cdr3_aa: SVETERTHTGELF

cdr3_length: 14
j_call: TRBJ2-3
v_call: TRBV5-1
cdr3_aa: ASKRIAGPSTDTQY

cdr3_length: 12
j_call: TRBJ2-7
v_call: TRBV7-2
cdr3_aa: ASGPGTGWYEQY

cdr3_length: 10
j_call: TRBJ2-5
v_call: TRBV6-5
cdr3_aa: ASIGDQETQY

cdr3_length: 7
j_call: TRBJ2-7
v_call: TRBV23-1
cdr3_aa: ALQTEQY

cdr3_length: 12
j_call: TRBJ2-7
v_call: TRBV28
cdr3_aa: ASRPGQGGYEQY

cdr3_length: 12
j_call: TRBJ2-3
v_call: TRBV29-1
cdr3_aa: SGLAGVVTDTQY

cdr3_length: 13
j_call: TRBJ2-1
v_call: TRBV5-6
cdr3_aa: ASSPSGGLYNEQF

cdr3_length: 11
j_call: TRBJ1-1
v_call: TRBV29-1
cdr3_aa: SVLRQANTEAF

cdr3_length: 14
j_call: TRBJ2-4
v_call: TRBV7-9
cdr3_aa: ASSFKGTGGIGIQY

cdr3_length: 10
j_call: TRBJ1-1
v_call: TRBV29-1
cdr3_aa: SVGNEGTEAF

cdr3_length: 13
j_call: TRBJ1-1
v_call: TRBV30
cdr3_aa: AWRDPGQGNTEAF

cdr3_length: 12
j_call: TRBJ2-2
v_call: TRBV10-3
cdr3_aa: AIKGASNTGELF

cdr3_length: 11
j_call: TRBJ2-5
v_call: TRBV11-2
cdr3_aa: ASSLRFYETQY

cdr3_length: 15
j_call: TRBJ2-3
v_call: TRBV4-3
cdr3_aa: ASSQGLAGSSTDTQY

cdr3_length: 14
j_call: TRBJ2-6
v_call: TRBV29-1
cdr3_aa: SVRGQGSAGANVLT

cdr3_length: 9
j_call: TRBJ1-1
v_call: TRBV30
cdr3_aa: AWSADTEAF

cdr3_length: 11
j_call: TRBJ2-7
v_call: TRBV29-1
cdr3_aa: SVAPRLSYEQY

cdr3_length: 14
j_call: TRBJ2-2
v_call: TRBV19
cdr3_aa: ASSVDGSSNTGELF

cdr3_length: 12
j_call: TRBJ2-7
v_call: TRBV7-2
cdr3_aa: ASSLVRGDYEQY

cdr3_length: 11
j_call: TRBJ1-2
v_call: TRBV28
cdr3_aa: ASRVTGNYGYT

cdr3_length: 12
j_call: TRBJ2-1
v_call: TRBV2
cdr3_aa: ASSVRQGYNEQF